The 10 T cell receptor beta chains in this list originate from one sample, sequenced in a study of blood T cell repertoires in COVID-19. Assay: immunoSEQ multiplex PCR; the TCRdb copy retains only in-frame clones and omits some. Counted here are some 330,000 clones, roughly 91% occurring once; the ten biggest clones make up 1.5% to 2%. The specimen was peripheral blood. The origin of the receptors is a woman aged 30 to 39 with COVID-19, enrolled during active disease.

The chain couples TRBV9 to TRBJ1-1; perhaps TRBD1 as D (6 bases). The CDR3 runs to 12 residues. V was trimmed by 4 bases and J by 7 bases, leaving 11 bases between them. Germline V gene data show CDR1 as SGDLS and CDR2 as YYNGEE. DNA of the CDR3: TGTGCCAGCAGCCGGGACACCGATGAAGCTTTCTTT. It is translated as CASSRDTDEAFF.

The rearrangement links TRBV13 to TRBJ2-1, with TRBD2 matching 12 bases. The germline V gene has CDR1 PRHDT and CDR2 FYEKMQ (reference sequence). The CDR3 is 17 amino acids. With V trimmed by 5 bases and J by 7 bases, 12 bases remained unmatched. The CDR3 loop reads CASSPPLTSGGWNEQFF. The CDR3, as DNA: TGTGCCAGCAGCCCACCCCTGACTAGCGGGGGTTGGAATGAGCAGTTCTTC.

V gene TRBV5-4 combines with J gene TRBJ2-3; D not resolved. The germline V and J ends were trimmed by 2 bases and 2 bases, with 12 bases remaining between them. The CDR3 length is 15 residues. Germline V gives CDR1 SGHNT, CDR2 YYREEE (reference sequence). CDR3 coding DNA: TGTGCCAGCAGCTTCCCCTCCCGACTCACAGATACGCAGTATTTT. Amino acids: CASSFPSRLTDTQYF.

This clone was seen only once. This sequence joins TRBV13 and TRBJ1-5; perhaps TRBD1 as D (5 bases). This CDR3 has 15 residues. Trimming left V 2 bases short and J 5 bases short, with 13 bases between. Germline-derived CDR1 and CDR2 are PRHDT and FYEKMQ (reference sequence). CDR3 nucleotide sequence: TGTGCCAGCAGCTTAAGGTCTAAGGGGCATCAGCCCCAGCATTTT. It codes for CASSLRSKGHQPQHF.

This rearrangement joins TRBV6-4 to TRBJ1-1, with TRBD1 matching over 12 bases. V lost 2 bases to trimming and J lost 12 bases; unmatched junction nucleotides: 7. The CDR3 has 14 amino acids. CDR1 is MRHNA, CDR2 SNTAGT, per germline. CDR3 loop: CASSDGTGGGIPFF. CDR3 coding DNA: TGTGCCAGCAGTGACGGGACAGGGGGCGGGATACCTTTCTTT.

The V call is TRBV19, the J call TRBJ1-1; perhaps TRBD1 as D (5 bases). Germline-derived CDR1 and CDR2 are LNHDA and SQIVND (reference sequence). With 2 bases removed from V and 4 bases from J, the gap between germline ends came to 11 bases. The CDR3 covers 14 residues. The CDR3 DNA sequence: TGTGCCAGTAGTATACAGGGAGGTAGCACTGAAGCTTTCTTT. Translated, it gives CASSIQGGSTEAFF.

The genes are TRBV5-1 and TRBJ1-6; D call uncertain. The CDR3 spans 14 residues. The germline CDR1 and CDR2 sequences are SGHRS and YFSETQ. V lost 3 bases to trimming and J lost 9 bases, with 13 bases between them. The CDR3 sequence is CASSYTTVSSPLHF. The CDR3 DNA reads TGCGCCAGCAGCTATACCACAGTATCTTCACCCCTCCACTTT.

This clone was seen more than once but under ten times. The chain recombines TRBV9 with TRBJ1-5; the match to TRBD1 covers 8 bases. The CDR3 is 15 residues long. Germline values: CDR1 SGDLS, CDR2 YYNGEE. The trim removed 4 bases at V and 7 bases at J, leaving 10 bases unmatched. The CDR3 DNA reads TGTGCCAGCAGCTCCTCCGACAGGGGAGGGCAGCCCCAGCATTTT. It encodes CASSSSDRGGQPQHF.

The chain combines TRBV24-1 with TRBJ1-5; D possibly corresponds to TRBD1 (6 bases). Germline V gene data show CDR1 as KGHDR and CDR2 as SFDVKD. This CDR3 spans 12 amino acids. With 9 bases removed from V and 11 bases from J, the gap between germline ends came to 16 bases. The CDR3 DNA reads TGTGCCACCCGACAGGAAGGGGCGTCCCAGCATTTT. Protein: CATRQEGASQHF.

Only a few counts were recorded for this clone. The chain uses TRBV4-2 and TRBJ1-2, with 12 bases that match TRBD1. Trimming cost V 4 bases and J 3 bases; bases outside gene matches: 3. CDR1 LGHNA and CDR2 YNFKEQ come from the germline V gene. The CDR3 contains 15 residues. CDR3 nucleotide sequence: TGTGCCAGCAGCCCCGGGACAGGGGGCCACTATGGCTACACCTTC. Its protein is CASSPGTGGHYGYTF.